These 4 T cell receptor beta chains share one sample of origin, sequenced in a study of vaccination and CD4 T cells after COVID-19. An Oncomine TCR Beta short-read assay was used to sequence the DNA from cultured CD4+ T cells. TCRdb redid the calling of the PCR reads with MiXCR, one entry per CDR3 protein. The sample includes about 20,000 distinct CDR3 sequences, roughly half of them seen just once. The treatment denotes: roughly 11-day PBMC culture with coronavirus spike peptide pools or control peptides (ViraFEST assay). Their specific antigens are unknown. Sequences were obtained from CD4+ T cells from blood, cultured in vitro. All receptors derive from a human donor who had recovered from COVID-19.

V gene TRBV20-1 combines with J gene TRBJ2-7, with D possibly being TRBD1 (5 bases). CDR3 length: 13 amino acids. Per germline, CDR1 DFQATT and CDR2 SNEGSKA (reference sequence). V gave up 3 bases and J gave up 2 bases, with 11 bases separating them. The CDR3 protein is CSASPDSTYEQYF. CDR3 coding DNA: TGCAGTGCTAGCCCTGACAGTACCTACGAGCAGTACTTC.

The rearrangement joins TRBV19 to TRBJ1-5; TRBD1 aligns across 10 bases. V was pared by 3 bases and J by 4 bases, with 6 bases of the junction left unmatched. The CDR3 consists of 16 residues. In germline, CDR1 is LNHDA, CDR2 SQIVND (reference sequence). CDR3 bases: TGTGCCAGTAGTATCCGCGGACAGGGGGGGAATCAGCCCCAGCATTTT. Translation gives CASSIRGQGGNQPQHF.

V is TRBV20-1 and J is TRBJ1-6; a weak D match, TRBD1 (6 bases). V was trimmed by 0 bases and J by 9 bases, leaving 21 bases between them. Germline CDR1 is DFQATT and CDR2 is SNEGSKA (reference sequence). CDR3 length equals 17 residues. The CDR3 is CSARDFTQGEYGSPLHF. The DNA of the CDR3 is TGCAGTGCTAGAGATTTTACACAGGGCGAGTACGGTTCACCCCTCCACTTT.

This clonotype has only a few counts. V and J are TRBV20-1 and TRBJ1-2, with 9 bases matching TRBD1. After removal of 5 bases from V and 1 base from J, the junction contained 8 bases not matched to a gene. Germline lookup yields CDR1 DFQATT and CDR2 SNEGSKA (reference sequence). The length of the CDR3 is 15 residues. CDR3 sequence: CSAAKQGASNYGYTF. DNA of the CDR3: TGCAGTGCTGCAAAACAGGGGGCAAGTAACTATGGCTACACCTTC.